These 18 T cell receptor beta chains came from one sample sequenced in a study of radiotherapy plus CTLA-4 blockade in lung cancer. Repertoires were generated with immunoSEQ multiplex PCR, while TCRdb's copy carries only in-frame clones and drops some. The profile shows around 100,000 clones, around 79% of them singletons. Here the sequenced sample was peripheral blood, taken from a patient treated with radiotherapy plus ipilimumab. The receptors were sampled from a human donor with non-small cell lung cancer who had a partial response to radiotherapy plus ipilimumab. Some clones in this sample may be carry-over from other donors' samples.

This rearrangement joins TRBV5-8 to TRBJ2-1; possible D gene TRBD1, 5 bases. V was shortened by 1 base and J by 4 bases, with 9 bases between the two germline ends. Germline loops: CDR1 SGHTS, CDR2 YDEGEE. The CDR3 loop spans 14 amino acids. The CDR3 is CASSLRRQYNEQFF. CDR3 nucleotides: TGTGCCAGCAGCTTGAGGCGACAGTACAATGAGCAGTTCTTC.

The genes are TRBV27 and TRBJ2-6, with 8 bases that match TRBD1. The J segment lost 2 bases and the V segment lost 2 bases, leaving 8 bases of the junction unmatched. CDR1 is MNHEY, CDR2 SMNVEV, per germline (reference sequence). The CDR3 contains 18 residues. The DNA of the CDR3 is TGTGCCAGCAGTTTACTCGGGCAGGGGGCTACTGGGGCCAACGTCCTGACTTTC. This translates into CASSLLGQGATGANVLTF. Looking up the rest from reference TRBV27 and TRBJ2-6 gives the full variable domain: EAQVTQNPRYLITVTGKKLTVTCSQNMNHEYMSWYRQDPGLGLRQIYYSMNVEVTDKGDVPEGYKVSRKEKRNFPLILESPSPNQTSLYFCASSLLGQGATGANVLTFGAGSRLTVL.

This chain connects TRBV7-2 to TRBJ2-7; tentatively, D is TRBD2 (5 bases). The V end lost 6 bases, the J end lost 3 bases, and 15 bases lay between the germline ends. CDR3 length: 14 residues. Germline loops: CDR1 SGHTA, CDR2 FQGNSA. CDR3 sequence: CASRPGITSYEQYF. The CDR3 nucleotides read TGTGCCAGCAGGCCCGGGATAACAAGCTACGAGCAGTACTTC.

This clone was counted a few times. This likely stems from a read error, as it lies one base from a far larger clone. Other DNA sequences of this sample code for an identical CDR3. This rearrangement joins TRBV2 to TRBJ1-2, with 7 bases that match TRBD1. V was pared by 6 bases and J by 4 bases, with 11 bases of the junction left unmatched. This CDR3 is 15 amino acids long. Germline V gene data show CDR1 as SNHLY and CDR2 as FYNNEI. CDR3 DNA: TGTGCCAGCAGCCTAAGACAGGGTATGAGCTATGGCTACACCTTC. Translated: CASSLRQGMSYGYTF.

This chain uses TRBV19 with TRBJ2-5; 8 nucleotides align to TRBD1. J was trimmed by 5 bases and V by 5 bases; bases with no gene match: 7. This CDR3 has 14 residues. From germline, CDR1 is LNHDA and CDR2 SQIVND (reference sequence). The CDR3 spells CASSPTGGWETQYF. As DNA, the CDR3 is TGTGCCAGTAGTCCTACAGGGGGGTGGGAGACCCAGTACTTC.

This sequence joins TRBV11-1 and TRBJ1-1; D gene unclear. The CDR3 is made up of 13 amino acids. V lost 1 base and J 5 bases, leaving 8 bases between the germline ends. Per germline, CDR1 SGHAT and CDR2 FQDESV (reference sequence). The CDR3 is CASSLVGETEAFF. Written as DNA, the CDR3 is TGTGCCAGCAGCTTAGTCGGTGAAACTGAAGCTTTCTTT. The whole variable domain, filled in from reference TRBV11-1 and TRBJ1-1, reads EAEVAQSPRYKITEKSQAVAFWCDPISGHATLYWYRQILGQGPELLVQFQDESVVDDSQLPKDRFSAERLKGVDSTLKIQPAELGDSAMYLCASSLVGETEAFFGQGTRLTVV.

V and J are TRBV6-1 and TRBJ1-2, with D possibly being TRBD1 (5 bases). The CDR3 is 13 amino acids. With 6 bases removed from V and 3 bases from J, the gap between germline ends came to 11 bases. From germline, CDR1 is MNHNS and CDR2 SASEGT. The CDR3 is CASRIGQDYGYTF. Written as DNA, the CDR3 is TGTGCCAGCAGAATAGGACAAGACTATGGCTACACCTTC.

The V call is TRBV19, the J call TRBJ2-5, with 7 bases that match TRBD2. CDR3 length equals 14 residues. V was clipped by 5 bases and J by 1 base; unmatched bases: 4. In germline, CDR1 is LNHDA, CDR2 SQIVND (reference sequence). The CDR3 nucleotides are TGTGCCAGTAGTGCCGGGGGGATCCAAGAGACCCAGTACTTC. Its protein product is CASSAGGIQETQYF.

V and J are TRBV5-1 and TRBJ2-5; D may be TRBD1 (5 bases). There are 14 residues in the CDR3. Germline V lookup: CDR1 SGHRS, CDR2 YFSETQ. Trimming took off 2 bases at V and 4 bases at J, with 12 bases between the two ends. The CDR3 sequence is CASSFQGNSETQYF. The CDR3 DNA follows: TGCGCCAGCAGCTTTCAGGGTAATTCAGAGACCCAGTACTTC.

Worth noting for this clone: This sample also contains other DNA sequences that code for the same CDR3. The J gene is TRBJ2-3, the V gene TRBV4-1; D might be TRBD2 (5 bases). Trimming took off 1 base at V and 4 bases at J, with 21 bases between the two ends. The CDR3 spans 18 residues. Germline lookup yields CDR1 MGHRA and CDR2 YSYEKL. This CDR3 is CASSQVSRGRLLADTQYF. The CDR3 DNA follows: TGCGCCAGCAGCCAAGTTAGCAGAGGGCGCCTTTTGGCAGATACGCAGTATTTT.

The genes are TRBV5-4 and TRBJ2-3; possible D gene TRBD2, 6 bases. The CDR3 runs 15 residues. Trimming shortened V by 3 bases and J by 4 bases, and 15 bases separated the two germline ends. Germline CDR1 is SGHNT and CDR2 is YYREEE (reference sequence). The CDR3 sequence: CASSSNLGGADTQYF. CDR3 nucleotide sequence: TGTGCCAGCAGCTCGAACCTGGGGGGTGCAGATACGCAGTATTTT.

The CDR3 spells CSVGVGEGYTF. The CDR3 DNA follows: TGCAGCGTTGGTGTAGGGGAAGGCTACACCTTC. This chain joins TRBV29-1 and TRBJ1-2; the D gene is possibly TRBD1 (5 bases). Germline-derived CDR1 and CDR2 are SQVTM and ANQGSEA. This CDR3 spans 11 amino acids. V was pared by 4 bases and J by 8 bases, with 11 bases between.

This clone was seen repeatedly, ten times or more. The V and J genes are TRBV7-3 and TRBJ2-1; 7 positions agree with TRBD1. The CDR3 sequence is 13 residues long. Germline V gives CDR1 SGHTA, CDR2 FQGTGA. J was trimmed by 8 bases and V by 6 bases; bases with no gene match: 7. Here the CDR3 DNA reads TGTGCCAGCAGGGCAACAGGGGTCCATGAGCAGTTCTTC. Amino acid sequence: CASRATGVHEQFF.

This CDR3 is CASSLVGSAGGDYEQYF. CDR3 in DNA: TGTGCCAGCAGCTTAGTGGGTTCGGCGGGAGGTGACTACGAGCAGTACTTC. The V call is TRBV7-9, the J call TRBJ2-7; 8 nucleotides match TRBD2. In germline, CDR1 is SEHNR, CDR2 FQNEAQ (reference sequence). The CDR3 runs to 17 residues. The J segment lost 3 bases and the V segment lost 1 base, leaving 11 bases of the junction unmatched.

This chain joins TRBV7-2 and TRBJ2-5; D might be TRBD2 (5 bases). The J call could be wrong; TRBJ2-7 is a better fit for the DNA end. The CDR3 runs to 16 residues. Germline V gene data show CDR1 as SGHTA and CDR2 as FQGNSA. The CDR3 loop reads CASSLGAQRRSYEQYF. The CDR3 DNA is TGTGCCAGCAGCTTAGGGGCCCAGCGGAGGTCCTACGAGCAGTACTTC.

The CDR3 loop reads CSARQFGYTF. The CDR3 coding sequence is TGCAGTGCTAGACAGTTTGGCTACACCTTC. This chain links TRBV20-1 with TRBJ1-2, with D hard to call. Germline V gene data show CDR1 as DFQATT and CDR2 as SNEGSKA (reference sequence). Trimming cost V 2 bases and J 7 bases, with 5 bases left between them. The CDR3 spans 10 residues.

This rearrangement joins TRBV7-2 to TRBJ2-2; D not certain. Germline V lookup: CDR1 SGHTA, CDR2 FQGNSA. This CDR3 comprises 12 residues. V shed 5 bases and J shed 3 bases, with 4 bases lying between them. CDR3 DNA sequence: TGTGCCAGCAGCCGTTACACCGGGGAGCTGTTTTTT. Translated, it gives CASSRYTGELFF.

The V and J genes are TRBV7-9 and TRBJ2-3, with 9 bases lining up with TRBD1. V dropped 5 bases and J dropped 2; count of bases not matched to a gene: 5. Germline values: CDR1 SEHNR, CDR2 FQNEAQ (reference sequence). There are 15 residues in the CDR3. The CDR3 DNA sequence: TGTGCCAGCAGCGCCGGGACAGGGAACACAGATACGCAGTATTTT. Protein: CASSAGTGNTDTQYF. The entire variable domain, with the rest obtained from reference TRBV7-9 and TRBJ2-3, is as follows: DTGVSQNPRHKITKRGQNVTFRCDPISEHNRLYWYRQTLGQGPEFLTYFQNEAQLEKSRLLSDRFSAERPKGSFSTLEIQRTEQGDSAMYLCASSAGTGNTDTQYFGPGTRLTVL.